This TCR beta chain is from a study of blood T cell repertoires in COVID-19. As processed by the authors: Amplification of reference gene primers provided the estimated nucleated cell counts. Assay: immunoSEQ multiplex PCR; the TCRdb copy retains only in-frame clones and omits some. V and J calls and clone size are copied from that table; D and trimming were computed from the DNA. The sample yields approximately 220,000 clones, 84% seen once. The CDR3 length is 15 residues. The ends were cut back, 3 bases at V and 3 bases at J, with 14 bases in the middle. CDR1 and CDR2 from the germline V gene are SEHNR and FQNEAQ (reference sequence).

Sequenced input: peripheral blood. J is TRBJ2-5 and V is TRBV7-9; D may be TRBD2 (5 bases). The sequence derives from a woman aged 55-70 years who had recovered from COVID-19. The CDR3 protein is CASSFSQDGKETQYF. The CDR3 DNA is TGTGCCAGCAGCTTTAGCCAGGACGGGAAAGAGACCCAGTACTTC. The full variable domain, in which reference TRBV7-9 and TRBJ2-5 provide the parts outside the CDR3, is DTGVSQNPRHKITKRGQNVTFRCDPISEHNRLYWYRQTLGQGPEFLTYFQNEAQLEKSRLLSDRFSAERPKGSFSTLEIQRTEQGDSAMYLCASSFSQDGKETQYFGPGTRLLVL.